One TCR beta chain is described in this entry. Participant ages covered about 18 to 90 years across 24 US areas. Categorization into cohorts depended on clinical history that participants reported. These data are taken from a study of blood T cell repertoires in COVID-19. Original processing methods: Amplified reference gene primers provided the basis for estimating nucleated cell counts. Profiling relied on immunoSEQ multiplex PCR, and the TCRdb table lists in-frame clones only, not all of them. That table supplies the V and J calls and clone size; D and trimming were determined from the DNA. The repertoire holds some 250,000 clones, roughly 93% seen once, with roughly 2% in the top ten. Germline lookup yields CDR1 MNHEY and CDR2 SVGAGI. Trimming removed 0 bases from V and 8 bases from J, with 7 bases in between. CDR3 length: 12 residues.

Sequences were obtained from PBMCs or T cells enriched from blood (not recorded which). The rearrangement uses TRBV6-5 and TRBJ1-2; D remains ambiguous. The clonotype originates from a woman in her thirties or forties with acute COVID-19. CDR3 loop: CASSYSTGGYTF. The CDR3 region has the DNA TGTGCCAGCAGTTACTCCACGGGGGGCTACACCTTC.